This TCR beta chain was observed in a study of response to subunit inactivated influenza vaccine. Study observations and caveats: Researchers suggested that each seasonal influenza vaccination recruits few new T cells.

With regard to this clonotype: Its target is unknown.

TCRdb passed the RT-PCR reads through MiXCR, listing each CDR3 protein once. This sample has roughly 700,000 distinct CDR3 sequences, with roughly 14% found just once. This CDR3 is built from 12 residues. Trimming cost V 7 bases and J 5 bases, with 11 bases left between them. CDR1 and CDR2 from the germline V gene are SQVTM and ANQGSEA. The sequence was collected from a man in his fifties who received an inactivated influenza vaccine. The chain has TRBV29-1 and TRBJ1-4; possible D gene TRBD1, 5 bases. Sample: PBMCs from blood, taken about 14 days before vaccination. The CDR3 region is CSARDGNEKLFF. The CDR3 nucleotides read TGCAGCGCTCGGGACGGGAATGAAAAACTGTTTTTT.